One sample yielded the 21 T cell receptor beta chains listed below, sequenced in a study of CD8 T cells in Susac syndrome. Random hexamers were used to reverse transcribe an amount of roughly 0.5 to 1 ug RNA. MiXCR, applied by TCRdb to the immunoSEQ multiplex PCR reads, yields one record per CDR3 protein. The sample lists about 85,000 distinct CDR3 sequences; 95% were seen once. The sequenced sample was CD8+ T cells from PBMCs. Source of these receptors: a human donor with Susac syndrome.

The chain combines TRBV29-1 with TRBJ2-1; TRBD2 is a possible D gene (5 bases). The CDR3 consists of 12 residues. Germline V CDR1 and CDR2: SQVTM, ANQGSEA. V gave up 4 bases and J gave up 4 bases, with 8 bases separating them. CDR3 sequence reads: CSVGAEYNEQFF. The CDR3 DNA reads as TGCAGCGTTGGAGCGGAGTACAATGAGCAGTTCTTC.

The rearrangement uses TRBV7-3 and TRBJ1-3; D gene uncertain. The CDR3 runs to 15 residues. Germline-derived CDR1 and CDR2 are SGHTA and FQGTGA. V dropped 1 base and J dropped 4 bases, with 11 bases sitting between them. The CDR3 region is CASSLSGGYGNTIYF. The CDR3 nucleotides are TGTGCCAGCAGCTTAAGTGGAGGGTACGGAAACACCATATATTTT.

The V and J genes are TRBV7-2 and TRBJ1-5, with unresolved D. Trimming took off 5 bases at V and 5 bases at J, with 16 bases between the two ends. The CDR3 runs 15 residues. CDR1 is SGHTA, CDR2 FQGNSA, per germline. The CDR3 loop is CASSPGDGFYQPQHF. CDR3 coding DNA: TGTGCCAGCAGCCCGGGTGACGGTTTCTATCAGCCCCAGCATTTT. Looking up the rest from reference TRBV7-2 and TRBJ1-5 gives the full variable domain: GAGVSQSPSNKVTEKGKDVELRCDPISGHTALYWYRQSLGQGLEFLIYFQGNSAPDKSGLPSDRFSAERTGGSVSTLTIQRTQQEDSAVYLCASSPGDGFYQPQHFGDGTRLSIL.

The chain links TRBV6-1 to TRBJ1-2; the D is unclear. V lost 11 bases and J 5 bases, leaving 12 bases between the germline ends. The CDR3 length is 11 residues. Per germline, CDR1 MNHNS and CDR2 SASEGT. In DNA, the CDR3 is TGTGCCCTACTGGACGGTTATGGCTACACCTTC. Its translation is CALLDGYGYTF.

This chain connects TRBV18 to TRBJ2-5; no firm D call. CDR3 length: 15 residues. With 0 bases removed from V and 2 bases from J, the gap between germline ends came to 10 bases. Per the germline V gene, CDR1 is KGHSH and CDR2 is LQKENI. CDR3 protein: CASSPPATTQETQYF. For the CDR3, the DNA is TGTGCCAGCTCACCACCGGCCACGACTCAAGAGACCCAGTACTTC.

V gene TRBV29-1 combines with J gene TRBJ2-1, with 13 bases aligning to TRBD2. The CDR3 covers 13 residues. J gave up 8 bases and V 8 bases, and 6 bases lay outside the gene matches. Germline CDR1 reads SQVTM; CDR2 reads ANQGSEA. The CDR3 loop reads CSSLAGGPDEQFF. CDR3 coding DNA: TGCAGCTCACTAGCGGGAGGGCCCGATGAGCAGTTCTTC.

The J gene is TRBJ2-6, the V gene TRBV19; TRBD2 is a possible D gene (5 bases). V was clipped by 3 bases and J by 1 base, with 10 bases between them. The length of the CDR3 is 16 residues. Germline V lookup: CDR1 LNHDA, CDR2 SQIVND (reference sequence). The CDR3 is CASSIGVMSGANVLTF. The CDR3 DNA reads TGTGCCAGTAGTATCGGGGTTATGTCTGGGGCCAACGTCCTGACTTTC.

The CDR3 DNA is TGTGCTAGTGGTTTGGGGGACGGGACCCTGGATGGCTACACCTTC. It yields the protein CASGLGDGTLDGYTF. The chain employs TRBV12-5 and TRBJ1-2; perhaps TRBD1 as D (5 bases). Per germline, CDR1 LGHNT and CDR2 FRNRAP. Deletions cut 1 base from V and 6 bases from J, with 15 bases between. The CDR3 consists of 15 residues.

This rearrangement joins TRBV4-1 to TRBJ2-1; no clear D gene. V shed 4 bases and J shed 6 bases, with 13 bases lying between them. Germline V lookup: CDR1 MGHRA, CDR2 YSYEKL. This CDR3 has 14 amino acids. The CDR3 DNA sequence: TGCGCCAGCAGCCCCGCTCCTATGTCCAATGAGCAGTTCTTC. It translates to CASSPAPMSNEQFF.

V usage is TRBV6-6 and J usage is TRBJ2-5; D gene ambiguous. V gave up 4 bases and J gave up 5 bases, with 14 bases separating them. Germline V CDR1 and CDR2: MNHNY, SVGAGI (reference sequence). The CDR3 runs to 14 residues. The CDR3 protein is CASSLAELWETQYF. In DNA, the CDR3 is TGTGCCAGCAGTTTGGCGGAGTTATGGGAGACCCAGTACTTC.

This chain joins TRBV12-3 or TRBV12-4 and TRBJ2-2; D gene unclear. This CDR3 comprises 14 residues. V lost 5 bases, J lost 4 bases, and 11 bases lay in between. CDR3 in DNA: TGTGCCAGCAGTCCCCGACAATTCACCGGGGAGCTGTTTTTT. This sequence encodes CASSPRQFTGELFF.

The chain is built from TRBV4-1 and TRBJ2-5, with 7 bases identical to TRBD2. The V gene's germline CDR1 is MGHRA and CDR2 YSYEKL. Losses at the gene ends were 0 bases for V and 5 bases for J; bases not matched to a gene: 3. This CDR3 has 14 amino acids. The CDR3 nucleotides read TGCGCCAGCAGCCAAGAGGGGGAGGGGGAGACCCAGTACTTC. This sequence encodes CASSQEGEGETQYF.

The chain carries TRBV30 and TRBJ2-1; 13 nucleotides agree with TRBD2. CDR3 length: 13 residues. The V gene end was trimmed by 4 bases and the J gene end by 8 bases; junction bases not matched to a gene: 2. Germline loops: CDR1 GTSNPN, CDR2 SVGIG (reference sequence). Written as DNA, the CDR3 is TGTGCCTGGAAACTAGCGGGAGGGCATGAGCAGTTCTTC. This encodes CAWKLAGGHEQFF.

This clonotype came up once. The chain combines TRBV13 with TRBJ2-2, with D hard to call. This CDR3 is built from 14 residues. Trimming cost V 5 bases and J 7 bases, with 14 bases left between them. Germline V gene data show CDR1 as PRHDT and CDR2 as FYEKMQ (reference sequence). The DNA for the CDR3 is TGTGCCAGCAGCAGCGAAGGAGTAGTCGGGGAGCTGTTTTTT. Its translation: CASSSEGVVGELFF.

V is TRBV9 and J is TRBJ2-5; a weak D match, TRBD1 (7 bases). CDR3 length: 13 amino acids. V shed 2 bases and J shed 5 bases, with 10 bases lying between them. Germline CDR1 SGDLS, CDR2 YYNGEE. The CDR3 nucleotides read TGTGCCAGCAGCGTGGAGGGGGCCGAGACCCAGTACTTC. It is translated as CASSVEGAETQYF.

The chain uses TRBV29-1 and TRBJ1-2; D is undetermined. V gave up 7 bases and J gave up 8 bases, with 14 bases separating them. Germline assignment: CDR1 SQVTM and CDR2 ANQGSEA. CDR3 length: 11 residues. The CDR3 region is CSGEFSGGYTF. Here the CDR3 DNA reads TGCAGCGGCGAATTTTCGGGGGGCTACACCTTC.

This chain links TRBV15 with TRBJ2-1; D remains unclear. Germline-derived CDR1 and CDR2 are LNHNV and YYDKDF (reference sequence). The CDR3 sequence is 16 residues long. Trimming pared 3 bases from V and 0 bases from J, leaving 12 bases between. This CDR3 reads CATSSVLLSSYNEQFF. DNA of the CDR3: TGTGCCACCAGCAGCGTACTACTAAGCTCCTACAATGAGCAGTTCTTC.

This chain connects TRBV20-1 to TRBJ2-1; 9 bases are shared with TRBD2. This CDR3 comprises 14 residues. Germline-derived CDR1 and CDR2 are DFQATT and SNEGSKA (reference sequence). V was pared by 6 bases and J by 3 bases, with 6 bases of the junction left unmatched. CDR3 loop: CSARSSGNYNEQFF. For the CDR3, the DNA is TGCAGTGCCCGGTCTAGCGGGAACTACAATGAGCAGTTCTTC.

The chain couples TRBV7-9 to TRBJ2-7; no definite D call. Trimming pared 1 base from V and 3 bases from J, leaving 10 bases between. The CDR3 is 14 residues long. The germline V gene encodes CDR1 SEHNR and CDR2 FQNEAQ (reference sequence). The CDR3 reads CASSLGGMFYEQYF. CDR3 nucleotide sequence: TGTGCCAGCAGCTTAGGCGGAATGTTCTACGAGCAGTACTTC.

The chain employs TRBV20-1 and TRBJ2-1; no clear D gene. The ends were cut back, 2 bases at V and 8 bases at J, with 19 bases in the middle. From germline, CDR1 is DFQATT and CDR2 SNEGSKA (reference sequence). The CDR3 spans 15 residues. CDR3 in amino acids: CSARSPGHPGDEQFF. The CDR3 nucleotides are TGCAGTGCTAGATCACCGGGCCACCCTGGCGATGAGCAGTTCTTC.

CDR3 bases: TGCAGTGCTGGGACAGAGGACACAGATACGCAGTATTTT. Its translation: CSAGTEDTDTQYF. The chain employs TRBV20-1 and TRBJ2-3, with 7 bases aligning to TRBD1. CDR1 is DFQATT and CDR2 is SNEGSKA in the germline V gene (reference sequence). V was pared by 5 bases and J by 2 bases, with 4 bases of the junction left unmatched. The CDR3 is 13 residues long.